This entry is about one T cell receptor (beta chain). Antigen specificity is unknown. This entry belongs to a study of post-analysis software for immune sequencing data. The wider study: The study covered relapsing-remitting, secondary progressive and progressive-relapsing courses of multiple sclerosis.

CDR1 and CDR2 from the germline V gene are MGHRA and YSYEKL. The ends lost 3 bases at V and 5 bases at J; junction bases unmatched: 9. This CDR3 has 15 residues. Unique molecular identifiers were present in the TCR beta cDNA libraries. TCRdb analysed the PCR reads with MiXCR anew, one entry per CDR3 protein. In the table there are about 540,000 distinct CDR3 sequences, around a third of which are singletons. Study-wide results and caveats: Same-batch preparations were strongly co-clustered by F measure. Compared with controls, patients had more of 4 to 6 TRBV segments, including TRBV5-6, TRBV5-1 and TRBV20-1.

The sequencing sample was made of blood. The V gene is TRBV4-1, the J gene TRBJ1-1; 7 bases map to TRBD1. This receptor was obtained from a girl under 18 with multiple sclerosis. The CDR3 DNA is TGCGCCAGCAGCCAGGCCCACAGGGGTAGGACTGAAGCTTTCTTT. Its protein is CASSQAHRGRTEAFF.